These T cell receptor beta chains were read from a single sample in a study of T-cell reconstitution after alpha-beta-depleted transplantation in children. In TCRdb, the PCR reads were re-called with MiXCR into one record per CDR3 protein. This table has around 250,000 distinct CDR3 sequences, 9.9% appearing once. Source: PBMCs from the stem cell graft donor, taken from the stem cell graft. These TCRs come from a human donor who donated a stem cell graft to a child with SCID. CDR3s include the opening cysteine and the closing phenylalanine or tryptophan. The D gene is left open where the match is weak. Clone size is given for some rows only: seen once, a few or many times, or a class if the clone is expanded.

d_gene: TRBD2; j_gene: TRBJ2-7; v_gene: TRBV7-3; abundance: few; CDR3aa: CASSPGLASFHEQYF
d_gene: -; j_gene: TRBJ1-1; v_gene: TRBV9; abundance: -; CDR3aa: CASSVGGSNTEAFF
d_gene: TRBD1; j_gene: TRBJ1-5; v_gene: TRBV12-3/TRBV12-4; abundance: few; CDR3aa: CASHPGGGNQPQHF
d_gene: -; j_gene: TRBJ1-2; v_gene: TRBV20-1; abundance: many; CDR3aa: CSAMDGYGYTF
d_gene: -; j_gene: TRBJ1-1; v_gene: TRBV10-3; abundance: few; CDR3aa: CAIRWTAYTEAFF
d_gene: -; j_gene: TRBJ1-5; v_gene: TRBV12-3/TRBV12-4; abundance: many; CDR3aa: CASSLIGVVGPQHF
d_gene: TRBD1; j_gene: TRBJ1-2; v_gene: TRBV20-1; abundance: few; CDR3aa: CSAEAQGQGGNYGYTF
d_gene: -; j_gene: TRBJ2-1; v_gene: TRBV7-3; abundance: -; CDR3aa: CASSPTGTGSNEQFF
d_gene: -; j_gene: TRBJ1-3; v_gene: TRBV7-2; abundance: many; CDR3aa: CASSPGSSSGNTIYF
d_gene: TRBD2; j_gene: TRBJ2-2; v_gene: TRBV5-1; abundance: -; CDR3aa: CASSLVAGPNTGELFF
d_gene: -; j_gene: TRBJ1-6; v_gene: TRBV5-1; abundance: few; CDR3aa: CASSLVSGINSPLHF